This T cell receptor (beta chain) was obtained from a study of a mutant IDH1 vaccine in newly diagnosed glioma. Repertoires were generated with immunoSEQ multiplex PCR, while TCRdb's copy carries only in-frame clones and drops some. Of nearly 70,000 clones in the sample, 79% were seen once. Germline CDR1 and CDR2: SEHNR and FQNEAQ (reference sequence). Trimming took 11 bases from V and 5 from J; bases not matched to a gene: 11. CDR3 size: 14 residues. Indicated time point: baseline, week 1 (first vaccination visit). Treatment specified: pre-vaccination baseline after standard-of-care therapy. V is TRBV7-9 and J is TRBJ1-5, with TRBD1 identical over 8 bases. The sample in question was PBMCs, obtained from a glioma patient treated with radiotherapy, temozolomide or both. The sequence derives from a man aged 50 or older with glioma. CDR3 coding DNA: TGTGCCGGCGTCCTGACAGGGGACGATCAGCCCCAGCATTTT. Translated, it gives CAGVLTGDDQPQHF.